These 32 T cell receptor beta chains originate from one sample sequenced in a study of blood T cell repertoires in COVID-19. The assay was immunoSEQ multiplex PCR, and TCRdb's table has in-frame clones only and misses some. This repertoire shows about 42,000 clones, 90% found once; its top ten account for 4.5% to 7%. The sample taken for sequencing was peripheral blood. The source of these receptors is a human donor in a cohort sampled during active COVID-19.

The genes are TRBV4-2 and TRBJ2-7; the match to TRBD2 covers 12 bases. J lost 2 bases, V lost 3 bases, and 8 bases had no gene match. CDR1 LGHNA and CDR2 YNFKEQ come from the germline V gene. The CDR3 spans 17 residues. CDR3 region: CASSQRRTSGTTYEQYF. The CDR3 DNA reads TGTGCCAGCAGCCAGCGCCGGACTAGCGGGACTACCTACGAGCAGTACTTC.

V and J are TRBV21-1 and TRBJ1-2. TRBV21-1 is given as a pseudogene. The length of the CDR3 is 18 residues. DNA for the CDR3: TGTGCCAGCAGCAAAGAAGCGGGGGCCCGACTAAATAACTATGGCTACACCTTC. Translation: CASSKEAGARLNNYGYTF.

J is TRBJ2-7 and V is TRBV9; 13 bases are a match to TRBD2. V was pared by 0 bases and J by 4 bases, with 19 bases of the junction left unmatched. Looked up from germline, CDR1 is SGDLS and CDR2 is YYNGEE. This CDR3 is built from 21 residues. CDR3 residues: CASSVVGRLAGGLFSGYEQYF. The CDR3 DNA is TGTGCCAGCAGCGTAGTGGGGAGACTAGCGGGAGGACTATTTTCTGGATACGAGCAGTACTTC.

This clone has only one observation. The chain employs TRBV11-2 and TRBJ1-1; maybe TRBD1 (5 bases). CDR3 size: 18 residues. From germline, CDR1 is SGHAT and CDR2 FQNNGV. V lost 1 base to trimming and J lost 4 bases, with 22 bases between them. CDR3: CASSLVMGRGEEGTEAFF. In DNA, the CDR3 is TGTGCCAGCAGCTTAGTGATGGGACGGGGGGAAGAGGGCACTGAAGCTTTCTTT.

The rearrangement joins TRBV3-1 (or the pseudogene TRBV3-2) to TRBJ1-3; D is perhaps TRBD1 (6 bases). The CDR3 covers 15 residues. V was trimmed by 7 bases and J by 0 bases, leaving 13 bases between them. The germline CDR1 and CDR2 sequences are LGHDT and YNNKEL (reference sequence). The CDR3 coding sequence is TGTGCCAGCACCCGAACAGGGAACTCTGGAAACACCATATATTTT. Amino acid sequence: CASTRTGNSGNTIYF.

The rearrangement uses TRBV20-1 and TRBJ2-7, with 9 bases lining up with TRBD1. The CDR3 covers 15 residues. Germline CDR1 is DFQATT and CDR2 is SNEGSKA (reference sequence). V was pared by 3 bases and J by 4 bases, with 10 bases of the junction left unmatched. The CDR3, as DNA: TGCAGTGCTAGTTCCACAGGGGGCGCTTTGTACGAGCAGTACTTC. It encodes CSASSTGGALYEQYF.

The rearrangement joins TRBV12-3 or TRBV12-4 to TRBJ2-5; TRBD1 aligns across 8 bases. This CDR3 comprises 13 residues. The ends lost 6 bases at V and 2 bases at J; junction bases unmatched: 2. CDR3 sequence (DNA): TGTGCCAGCAGGGGACAGGATCAAGAGACCCAGTACTTC. Its translation: CASRGQDQETQYF.

This sequence joins TRBV2 and TRBJ2-5; 11 bases map to TRBD2. CDR3 length: 18 amino acids. J was trimmed by 4 bases and V by 2 bases; bases with no gene match: 12. Germline CDR1 is SNHLY and CDR2 is FYNNEI. Here the CDR3 DNA reads TGTGCCAGCAGTGAATTTGTAGCGGGGGGGCAGTGGGGAGAGACCCAGTACTTC. It codes for CASSEFVAGGQWGETQYF. Using reference TRBV2 and TRBJ2-5 for the parts outside the CDR3, the full variable domain is EPEVTQTPSHQVTQMGQEVILRCVPISNHLYFYWYRQILGQKVEFLVSFYNNEISEKSEIFDDQFSVERPDGSNFTLKIRSTKLEDSAMYFCASSEFVAGGQWGETQYFGPGTRLLVL.

The rearrangement joins TRBV7-8 to TRBJ2-5; 12 bases are a match to TRBD2. Germline CDR1 and CDR2: SGHVS and FQNEAQ. The CDR3 has 19 amino acids. V was pared by 1 base and J by 4 bases, with 13 bases of the junction left unmatched. The CDR3 nucleotides are TGTGCCAGCAGCTTAGGGGTGGCGTTACTAGCGGGGGGCCGAGAGACCCAGTACTTC. Residues: CASSLGVALLAGGRETQYF.

V is TRBV6-2 or TRBV6-3 and J is TRBJ2-7, with 8 bases matching TRBD1. The CDR3 spans 19 residues. V dropped 5 bases and J dropped 0; count of bases not matched to a gene: 18. Germline V gene sequence: CDR1 MNHEY, CDR2 SVGEGT. The CDR3 sequence: CASSRREKAGGPSSYEQYF. In DNA, the CDR3 is TGTGCCAGCAGTAGACGGGAGAAGGCAGGGGGCCCTAGCTCCTACGAGCAGTACTTC.

The chain links TRBV2 to TRBJ1-1; 8 nucleotides match TRBD1. V gave up 4 bases and J gave up 5 bases; unmatched junction bases: 3. From germline, CDR1 is SNHLY and CDR2 FYNNEI. The CDR3 is made up of 13 amino acids. The CDR3 region is CASSARGRTEAFF. The CDR3 DNA is TGTGCCAGCAGTGCCAGGGGGCGAACTGAAGCTTTCTTT.

The genes are TRBV11-2 and TRBJ1-1, with unresolved D. CDR3 length equals 12 residues. Germline V lookup: CDR1 SGHAT, CDR2 FQNNGV. V gave up 1 base and J gave up 6 bases, with 6 bases separating them. The CDR3 reads CASSLGSAEAFF. The CDR3 DNA is TGTGCCAGCAGCTTAGGTAGCGCTGAAGCTTTCTTT.

The gene calls are TRBV3-1 (or the pseudogene TRBV3-2) and TRBJ1-5; 11 nucleotides match TRBD1. The V segment lost 2 bases and the J segment 7 bases; nucleotides outside the gene matches: 10. Germline-derived CDR1 and CDR2 are LGHDT and YNNKEL (reference sequence). The CDR3 contains 17 residues. The chain's CDR3 is CASSQTRTGGNVQPQHF. In nucleotides, the CDR3 is TGTGCCAGCAGCCAAACTAGGACAGGGGGCAATGTACAGCCCCAGCATTTT.

The rearrangement joins TRBV19 to TRBJ2-6; 7 bases align to TRBD1. CDR1 and CDR2 (germline): LNHDA, SQIVND (reference sequence). The CDR3 sequence is 17 residues long. The V gene end was trimmed by 3 bases and the J gene end by 0 bases; junction bases not matched to a gene: 5. The CDR3 sequence: CASSIRDRLSGANVLTF. The CDR3 nucleotides are TGTGCCAGTAGTATCCGGGACAGACTCTCTGGGGCCAACGTCCTGACTTTC.

To note about this clone: Other nucleotide sequences from this sample produce the same CDR3. The chain links TRBV18 to TRBJ2-1; TRBD2 aligns across 12 bases. Per the germline V gene, CDR1 is KGHSH and CDR2 is LQKENI. This CDR3 spans 16 amino acids. V was clipped by 0 bases and J by 7 bases; unmatched bases: 4. The CDR3 loop reads CASSPPSSGGGNEQFF. DNA for the CDR3: TGTGCCAGCTCACCACCCTCTAGCGGGGGGGGAAATGAGCAGTTCTTC.

The chain uses TRBV11-2 and TRBJ1-4; TRBD1 matches at 9 bases. This CDR3 is built from 15 residues. Unmatched junction bases numbered 10, after V lost 6 bases and J lost 8 bases. Germline V gene data show CDR1 as SGHAT and CDR2 as FQNNGV. CDR3 amino acids: CASRTGGAQNEKLFF. CDR3 DNA: TGTGCCAGCAGAACAGGGGGCGCGCAGAACGAAAAACTGTTTTTT.

V usage is TRBV28 and J usage is TRBJ1-3; 8 positions agree with TRBD1. The CDR3 is 14 residues long. The J segment lost 4 bases and the V segment lost 6 bases, leaving 5 bases of the junction unmatched. Germline-derived CDR1 and CDR2 are MDHEN and SYDVKM. The CDR3 reads CASSPTGDGNTIYF. In DNA form, the CDR3 reads TGTGCCAGCAGCCCGACAGGGGACGGAAACACCATATATTTT.

In this sample, this clone turned up once. The chain carries TRBV7-2 and TRBJ1-5; D is possibly TRBD1 (6 bases). Germline values: CDR1 SGHTA, CDR2 FQGNSA. Trimming pared 5 bases from V and 6 bases from J, leaving 17 bases between. This CDR3 contains 15 residues. Written as DNA, the CDR3 is TGTGCCAGCAGCATAACCCCAGGGGCAGGTCAGCCCCAGCATTTT. This gives the protein CASSITPGAGQPQHF.

The V call is TRBV6-5, the J call TRBJ2-7; 8 bases fit TRBD1. The germline V gene has CDR1 MNHEY and CDR2 SVGAGI. The CDR3 loop spans 12 amino acids. Written as DNA, the CDR3 is TGTGCGGGGCAGGGGGCTTCCTACGAGCAGTACTTC. It is translated as CAGQGASYEQYF.

This chain uses TRBV7-6 with TRBJ1-3; D possibly corresponds to TRBD1 (6 bases). V was clipped by 4 bases and J by 0 bases, with 16 bases between them. Germline V lookup: CDR1 SGHVS, CDR2 FNYEAQ. The CDR3 runs 17 residues. CDR3 DNA: TGTGCCAGCAGCTCGCGCCGGGACACATCCTCTGGAAACACCATATATTTT. It yields the protein CASSSRRDTSSGNTIYF.

This sequence joins TRBV29-1 and TRBJ2-7, with D perhaps TRBD1 (6 bases). Trimming left V 4 bases short and J 6 bases short, with 19 bases between. The CDR3 spans 14 residues. CDR1 and CDR2 (germline): SQVTM, ANQGSEA. The CDR3 DNA reads TGCAGCGTTGCGGACTCGCAGAGGGGGTCCGAGCAGTACTTC. Translated, it gives CSVADSQRGSEQYF.

This rearrangement joins TRBV6-5 to TRBJ1-2; 9 bases align to TRBD1. CDR3 length equals 15 residues. With 8 bases clipped from V and 6 bases from J, the junction kept 13 bases outside the gene matches. The V gene's germline CDR1 is MNHEY and CDR2 SVGAGI. The CDR3 here is CASPQGDRDLNGYTF. The DNA for the CDR3 is TGTGCCAGCCCCCAGGGGGACAGGGACTTGAATGGCTACACCTTC.

The chain has TRBV4-3 and TRBJ1-6; no reliable D call. V lost 0 bases, J lost 7 bases, and 7 bases lay in between. CDR1 is LGHNA and CDR2 is YSLEER in the germline V gene. This CDR3 contains 14 residues. DNA of the CDR3: TGCGCCAGCAGCCAAGATCCCGGGAATTCACCCCTCCACTTT. The encoded protein is CASSQDPGNSPLHF.

J is TRBJ1-2 and V is TRBV25-1; 8 bases align to TRBD1. The CDR3 spans 14 residues. Germline V gene data show CDR1 as MGHDK and CDR2 as SYGVNS. V was clipped by 6 bases and J by 6 bases; unmatched bases: 9. The CDR3, as DNA: TGTGCCAGCAGGCCGGACAGGGCGCGCCATGGCTACACCTTC. Translated: CASRPDRARHGYTF.

J is TRBJ2-5 and V is TRBV5-1; D is perhaps TRBD2 (6 bases). The CDR3 totals 15 residues. CDR1 and CDR2 (germline): SGHRS, YFSETQ. Trimming took off 2 bases at V and 9 bases at J, with 20 bases between the two ends. DNA for the CDR3: TGCGCCAGCAGCTTCCCCGGGACTGGGATGGTGTCCCAGTACTTC. This sequence encodes CASSFPGTGMVSQYF.

The chain couples TRBV29-1 to TRBJ1-6; unclear D gene. The V gene lost 8 bases and the J gene lost 7 bases, with 15 bases spanning the gap. This CDR3 region has 13 residues. Looked up from germline, CDR1 is SQVTM and CDR2 is ANQGSEA. Here the CDR3 DNA reads TGCAGCTCGTCGGAGGGCGGGAATTCACCCCTCCACTTT. Amino acid sequence: CSSSEGGNSPLHF. Full variable domain (outside the CDR3, taken from reference TRBV29-1 and TRBJ1-6): SAVISQKPSRDICQRGTSLTIQCQVDSQVTMMFWYRQQPGQSLTLIATANQGSEATYESGFVIDKFPISRPNLTFSTLTVSNMSPEDSSIYLCSSSEGGNSPLHFGNGTRLTVT.

This clone has just one count. The V and J genes are TRBV6-5 and TRBJ1-5; TRBD1 might be the D (6 bases). Trimming took 7 bases from V and 1 from J, leaving 14 bases between them. This CDR3 has 15 residues. CDR1 is MNHEY, CDR2 SVGAGI, per germline. This CDR3 reads CASKVRTESNQPQHF. The CDR3 nucleotides read TGTGCCAGCAAGGTCAGGACAGAGAGCAATCAGCCCCAGCATTTT.

This chain joins TRBV4-1 and TRBJ1-1; 8 bases fit TRBD1. The length of the CDR3 is 17 residues. The germline gives CDR1 MGHRA, CDR2 YSYEKL. V trimming: 4 bases; J trimming: 5 bases; junction bases outside the gene matches: 15. The CDR3 DNA reads TGCGCCAGCAGCCGAGGGACAGGCTCGGACTACGGGACTGAAGCTTTCTTT. Encoded protein: CASSRGTGSDYGTEAFF.

The chain links TRBV7-9 to TRBJ2-5; the D gene is possibly TRBD1 (6 bases). CDR1 is SEHNR, CDR2 FQNEAQ, per germline (reference sequence). Between the trimmed V and J ends, which lost 1 base and 5 bases, there was a span of 8 bases. The CDR3 covers 13 residues. The CDR3 sequence: CASSLVGAETQYF. The CDR3, as DNA: TGTGCCAGCAGCTTAGTGGGGGCCGAGACCCAGTACTTC.

The J gene is TRBJ1-2, the V gene TRBV14, with no clear D. V lost 1 base and J lost 0, with 6 bases in between. This CDR3 is built from 14 residues. Germline values: CDR1 SGHDN, CDR2 FVKESK. CDR3 region: CASSQVTANYGYTF. Written as DNA, the CDR3 is TGTGCCAGCAGCCAAGTTACAGCTAACTATGGCTACACCTTC.

This clone showed up just once. This chain links TRBV4-2 with TRBJ2-5, with 7 bases lining up with TRBD2. Trimming at V came to 1 base and at J to 3 bases, leaving 5 bases not matched to a gene. CDR3 length: 15 amino acids. Looked up from germline, CDR1 is LGHNA and CDR2 is YNFKEQ. The CDR3 region has the DNA TGTGCCAGCAGCCAAGTGGCCGGGACTAAAGAGACCCAGTACTTC. Its protein is CASSQVAGTKETQYF.

The chain uses TRBV11-2 and TRBJ2-1; TRBD2 might be the D (5 bases). The CDR3 extends over 15 amino acids. Germline CDR1 reads SGHAT; CDR2 reads FQNNGV. V lost 1 base to trimming and J lost 3 bases, with 10 bases between them. As DNA, the CDR3 is TGTGCCAGCAGCTTAGTGCCGGGGAGCTACAATGAGCAGTTCTTC. This sequence encodes CASSLVPGSYNEQFF.